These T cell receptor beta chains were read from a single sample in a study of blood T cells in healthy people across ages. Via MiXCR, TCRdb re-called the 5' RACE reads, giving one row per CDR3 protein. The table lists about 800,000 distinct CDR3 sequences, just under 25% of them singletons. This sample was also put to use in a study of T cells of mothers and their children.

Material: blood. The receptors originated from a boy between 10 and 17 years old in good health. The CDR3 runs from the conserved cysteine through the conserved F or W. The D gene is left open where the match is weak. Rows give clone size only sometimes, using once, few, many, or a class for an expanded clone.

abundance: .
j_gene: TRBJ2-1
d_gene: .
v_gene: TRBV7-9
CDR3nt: TGTGCCAGCAGTCCGGCCCAACAATATGAGCAGTTCTTC
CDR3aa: CASSPAQQYEQFF

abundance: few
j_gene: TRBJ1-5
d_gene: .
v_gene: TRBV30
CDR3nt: TGTGCCTGGAGCAACTCCCGCCCTCGGGGGTACAGCCAGAATCAGCCCCAGCATTTT
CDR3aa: CAWSNSRPRGYSQNQPQHF

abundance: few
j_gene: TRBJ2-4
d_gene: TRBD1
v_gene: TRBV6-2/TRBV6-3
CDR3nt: TGTGCCAGCAGTCTCGACAGGGTAGCCAAAAACATTCAGTACTTC
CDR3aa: CASSLDRVAKNIQYF

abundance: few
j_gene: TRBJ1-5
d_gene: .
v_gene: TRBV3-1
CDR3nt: TGTGCCAGCAGCCAAGATCGTTGGGCAGGGCCACGGCAGCCCCAGCATTTT
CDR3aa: CASSQDRWAGPRQPQHF

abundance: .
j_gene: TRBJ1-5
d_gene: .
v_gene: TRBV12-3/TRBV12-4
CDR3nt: TGTGCCAGCAGTGAGTTACGTGGTTTAGGCATTGGTGGCAATCAGCCCCAGCATTTT
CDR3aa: CASSELRGLGIGGNQPQHF

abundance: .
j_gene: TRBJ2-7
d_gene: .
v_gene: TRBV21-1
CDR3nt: TGTGCCAGCGGCAAAACAGATCTTGGGGGGCCCAACGAGCAGTACTTC
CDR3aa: CASGKTDLGGPNEQYF

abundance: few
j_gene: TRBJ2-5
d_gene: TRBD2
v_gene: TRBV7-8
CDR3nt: TGTGCCAGCAGCTTTCGTAGTCGGGGGGGCGGTTCGGAGACCCAGTACTTC
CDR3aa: CASSFRSRGGGSETQYF

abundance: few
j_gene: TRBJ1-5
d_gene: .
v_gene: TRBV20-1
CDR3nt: TGCAGTGCGCTGATGGACGGGAGTATCAATCAGCCCCAGCATTTT
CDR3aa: CSALMDGSINQPQHF

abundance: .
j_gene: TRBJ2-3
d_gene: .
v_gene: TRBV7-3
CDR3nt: TGTGCCAGCAGCAAAGGACCGGGGGGCCCCACAGATACGCAGTATTTT
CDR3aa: CASSKGPGGPTDTQYF

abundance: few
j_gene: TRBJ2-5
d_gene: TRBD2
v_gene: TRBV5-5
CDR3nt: TGTGCCAGCAGCCCCCCCCTCAGCGGGGCGTACCAAGAGACCCAGTACTTC
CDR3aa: CASSPPLSGAYQETQYF

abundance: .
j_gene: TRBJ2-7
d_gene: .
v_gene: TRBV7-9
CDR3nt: TGTGCCAGCAGCTCTACCGGGAACTACTACGAGCAGTACTTC
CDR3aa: CASSSTGNYYEQYF

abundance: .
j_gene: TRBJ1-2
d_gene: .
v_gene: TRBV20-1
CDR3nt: TGCAGTGCTAGTATGTCAAACTATGGCTACACCTTC
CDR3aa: CSASMSNYGYTF

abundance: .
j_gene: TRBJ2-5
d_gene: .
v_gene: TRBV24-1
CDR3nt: TGTGCCACCAGTGATAGCGCCCACAGTGGACCCCAAGAGACCCAGTACTTC
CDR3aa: CATSDSAHSGPQETQYF

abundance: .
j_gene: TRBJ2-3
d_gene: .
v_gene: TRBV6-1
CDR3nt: TGTGCCAGCAGCCCGGGACCCTACACAGATACGCAGTATTTT
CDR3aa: CASSPGPYTDTQYF

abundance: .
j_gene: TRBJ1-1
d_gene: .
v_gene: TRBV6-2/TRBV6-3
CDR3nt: TGTGCCAGCAGTTACCAGGGAAGGAGGAACACTGAAGCTTTCTTT
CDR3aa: CASSYQGRRNTEAFF